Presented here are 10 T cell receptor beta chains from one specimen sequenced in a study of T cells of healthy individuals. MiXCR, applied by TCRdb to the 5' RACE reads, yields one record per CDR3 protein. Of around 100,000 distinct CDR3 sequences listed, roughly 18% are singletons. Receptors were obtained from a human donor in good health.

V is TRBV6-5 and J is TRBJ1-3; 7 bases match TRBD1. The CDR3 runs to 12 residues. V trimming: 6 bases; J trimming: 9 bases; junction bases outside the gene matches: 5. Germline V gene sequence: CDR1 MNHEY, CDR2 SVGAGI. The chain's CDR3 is CASRDRAGTIYF. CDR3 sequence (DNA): TGTGCCAGCAGAGACAGGGCAGGCACCATATATTTT.

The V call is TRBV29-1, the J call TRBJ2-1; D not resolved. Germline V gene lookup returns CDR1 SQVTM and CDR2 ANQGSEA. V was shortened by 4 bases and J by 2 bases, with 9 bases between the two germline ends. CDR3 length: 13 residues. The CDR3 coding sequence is TGCAGCGTTGCGCCCCTTCCCTACAATGAGCAGTTCTTC. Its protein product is CSVAPLPYNEQFF.

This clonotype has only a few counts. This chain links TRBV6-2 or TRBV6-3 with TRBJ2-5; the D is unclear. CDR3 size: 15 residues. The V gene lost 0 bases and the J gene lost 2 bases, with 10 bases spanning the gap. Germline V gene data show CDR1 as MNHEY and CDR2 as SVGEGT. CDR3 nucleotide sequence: TGTGCCAGCAGTTACTCGCCCGATACACAAGAGACCCAGTACTTC. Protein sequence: CASSYSPDTQETQYF.

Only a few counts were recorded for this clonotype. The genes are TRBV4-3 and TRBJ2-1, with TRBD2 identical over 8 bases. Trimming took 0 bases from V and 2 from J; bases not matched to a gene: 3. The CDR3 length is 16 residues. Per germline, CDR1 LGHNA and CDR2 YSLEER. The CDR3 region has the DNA TGCGCCAGCAGCCAAGATCTGACTAGCGCCTACAATGAGCAGTTCTTC. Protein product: CASSQDLTSAYNEQFF.

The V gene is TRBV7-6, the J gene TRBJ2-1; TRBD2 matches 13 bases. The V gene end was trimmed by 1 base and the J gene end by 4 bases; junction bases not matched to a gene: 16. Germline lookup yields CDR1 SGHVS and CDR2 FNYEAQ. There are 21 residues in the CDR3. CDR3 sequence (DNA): TGTGCCAGCAGCTTAGTATCGGGACTAGCGGGACGATATGGGCCGTACAATGAGCAGTTCTTC. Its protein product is CASSLVSGLAGRYGPYNEQFF.

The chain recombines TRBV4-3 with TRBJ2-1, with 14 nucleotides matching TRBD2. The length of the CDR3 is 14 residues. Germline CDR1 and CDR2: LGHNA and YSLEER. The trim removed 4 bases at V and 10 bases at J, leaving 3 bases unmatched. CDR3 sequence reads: CASSPRTSGREQFF. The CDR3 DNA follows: TGCGCCAGCAGCCCTCGGACTAGCGGGAGGGAGCAGTTCTTC.

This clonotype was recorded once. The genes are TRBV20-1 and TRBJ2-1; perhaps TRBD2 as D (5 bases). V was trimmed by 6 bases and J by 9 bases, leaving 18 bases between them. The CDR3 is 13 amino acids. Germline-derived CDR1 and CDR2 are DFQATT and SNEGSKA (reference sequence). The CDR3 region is CSAPSTGEGEQFF. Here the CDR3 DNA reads TGCAGTGCCCCCTCCACGGGCGAGGGTGAGCAGTTCTTC.

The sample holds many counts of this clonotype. CDR3 residues: CASSLAGSYEQYF. The CDR3 nucleotides are TGTGCCAGCAGCTTGGCCGGCTCCTACGAGCAGTACTTC. The rearrangement links TRBV5-8 to TRBJ2-7; D ambiguous. This CDR3 is built from 13 residues. V was shortened by 0 bases and J by 0 bases, with 4 bases between the two germline ends. Germline V gives CDR1 SGHTS, CDR2 YDEGEE.

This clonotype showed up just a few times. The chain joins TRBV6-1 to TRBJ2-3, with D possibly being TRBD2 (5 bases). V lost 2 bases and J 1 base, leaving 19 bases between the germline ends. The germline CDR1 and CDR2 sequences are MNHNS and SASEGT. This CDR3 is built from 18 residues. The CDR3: CASSEWAGGRTGTDTQYF. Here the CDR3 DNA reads TGTGCCAGCAGTGAATGGGCGGGCGGCAGGACCGGCACAGATACGCAGTATTTT.

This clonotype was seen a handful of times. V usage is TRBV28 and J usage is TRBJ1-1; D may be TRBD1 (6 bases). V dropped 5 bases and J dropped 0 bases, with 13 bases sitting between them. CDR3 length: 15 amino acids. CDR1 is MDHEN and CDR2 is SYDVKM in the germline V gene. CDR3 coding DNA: TGTGCCAGCAGTACTAAACAGGGCGTGAACACTGAAGCTTTCTTT. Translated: CASSTKQGVNTEAFF. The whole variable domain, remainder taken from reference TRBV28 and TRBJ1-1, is DVKVTQSSRYLVKRTGEKVFLECVQDMDHENMFWYRQDPGLGLRLIYFSYDVKMKEKGDIPEGYSVSREKKERFSLILESASTNQTSMYLCASSTKQGVNTEAFFGQGTRLTVV.